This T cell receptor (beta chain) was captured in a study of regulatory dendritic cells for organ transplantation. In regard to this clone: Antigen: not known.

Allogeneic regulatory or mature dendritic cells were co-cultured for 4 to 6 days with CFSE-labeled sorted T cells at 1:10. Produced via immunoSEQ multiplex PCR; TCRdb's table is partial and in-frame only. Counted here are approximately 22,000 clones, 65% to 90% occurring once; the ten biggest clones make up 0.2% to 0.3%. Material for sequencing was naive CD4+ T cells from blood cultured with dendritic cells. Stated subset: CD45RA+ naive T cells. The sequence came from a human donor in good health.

The CDR3, as DNA: TGTGCCAGCACCCTCCGGCCGACAGGGGCGGTCTATGGCTACACCTTC. Its translation is CASTLRPTGAVYGYTF. V usage is TRBV7-9 and J usage is TRBJ1-2, with 8 bases aligning to TRBD1. This CDR3 region has 16 residues. V was clipped by 7 bases and J by 4 bases; unmatched bases: 14. CDR1 SEHNR and CDR2 FQNEAQ come from the germline V gene (reference sequence).